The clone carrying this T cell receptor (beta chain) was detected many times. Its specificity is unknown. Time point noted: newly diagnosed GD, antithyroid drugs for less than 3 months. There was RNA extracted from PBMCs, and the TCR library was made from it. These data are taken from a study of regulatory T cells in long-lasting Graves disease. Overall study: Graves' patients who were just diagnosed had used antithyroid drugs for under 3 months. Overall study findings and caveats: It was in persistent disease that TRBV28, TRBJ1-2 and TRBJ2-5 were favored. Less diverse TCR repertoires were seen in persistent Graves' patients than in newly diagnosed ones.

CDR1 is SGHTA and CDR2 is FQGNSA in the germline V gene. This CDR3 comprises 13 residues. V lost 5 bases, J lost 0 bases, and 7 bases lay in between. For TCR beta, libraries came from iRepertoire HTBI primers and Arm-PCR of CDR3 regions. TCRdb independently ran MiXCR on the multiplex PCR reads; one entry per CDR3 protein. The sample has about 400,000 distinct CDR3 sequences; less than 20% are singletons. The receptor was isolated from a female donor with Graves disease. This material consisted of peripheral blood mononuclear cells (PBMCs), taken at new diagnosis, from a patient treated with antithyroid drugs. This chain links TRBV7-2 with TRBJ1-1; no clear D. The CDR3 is CASSTHVNTEAFF. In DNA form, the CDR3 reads TGTGCCAGCAGCACCCACGTGAACACTGAAGCTTTCTTT.